The source of this T cell receptor (beta chain) is a study of neurological immune-mediated disorders. In this sample, this clonotype turned up many times. What it binds is not known. With 10-nucleotide random UMIs, 5'RACE was used to make the cDNA. TCRdb re-called the 5' RACE reads through MiXCR, storing one row per CDR3 protein. The repertoire holds about 92,000 distinct CDR3 sequences, with under 4.5% as singletons. Study conclusions and caveats: Sharing of CDR3 amino acid sequences among expanded clones across subjects was absent, suggesting private repertoires in all groups. Patients with HTLV-1-associated myelopathy showed the most TCR clonal expansion. Those with multiple sclerosis showed the least, falling below healthy controls.

V gave up 1 base and J gave up 5 bases, with 8 bases separating them. CDR3 length: 13 amino acids. Germline V gives CDR1 SGHVS, CDR2 FQNEAQ. The unsorted libraries had their origin in 2 million PBMCs stored at -80 C. The chain couples TRBV7-8 to TRBJ1-1; D ambiguous. Source material: PBMCs. This TCR came from a woman aged 50 to 65 with multiple sclerosis. The chain's CDR3 is CASSLGWWTEAFF. In DNA form, the CDR3 reads TGTGCCAGCAGCTTAGGTTGGTGGACTGAAGCTTTCTTT.